There are many counts of the clone carrying this T cell receptor (beta chain). What it recognizes is unknown. At one of its ends the junction is not consistent with the germline gene, which may arise from a read error. The treatment here: randomized to nivolumab then ipilimumab (arm A) or the reverse (arm B). No patient had prior DNA-damaging chemotherapy. Here immunoSEQ multiplex PCR was the method, and the copy in TCRdb shows in-frame clones only, minus some. The sample yields about 9,300 clones, about 25% seen once. The data stem from a study of sequential checkpoint blockade in melanoma. Overall study results and limits: Rising tumor T-cell fraction and clonality meant about 30 times likelier benefit.

The CDR3 consists of 16 residues. CDR1 and CDR2 (germline): MDHEN, SYDVKM. This chain joins TRBV28 and TRBJ1-5; 7 bases agree with TRBD1. Material: tumor tissue (inferred from file names), obtained from a patient given nivolumab and ipilimumab in sequence. The sequence was collected from a human donor with melanoma. Written as DNA, the CDR3 is TGTGCCAGCAGTTTGGCGGGGGACAGAATGAATCGGCCCCAGCATTTT. Residues: CASSLAGDRMNRPQHF.